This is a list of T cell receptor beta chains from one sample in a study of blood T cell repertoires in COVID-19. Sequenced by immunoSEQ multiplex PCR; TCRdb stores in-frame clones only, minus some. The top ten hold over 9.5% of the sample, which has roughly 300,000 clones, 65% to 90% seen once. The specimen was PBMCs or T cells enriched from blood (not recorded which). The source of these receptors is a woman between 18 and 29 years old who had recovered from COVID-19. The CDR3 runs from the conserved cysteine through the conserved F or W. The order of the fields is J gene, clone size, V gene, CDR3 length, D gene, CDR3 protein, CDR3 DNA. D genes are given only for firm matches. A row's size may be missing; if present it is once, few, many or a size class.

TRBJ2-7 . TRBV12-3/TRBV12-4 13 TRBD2 CASSLGGTYEQYF TGTGCCAGCAGCCTGGGGGGGACCTACGAGCAGTACTTC
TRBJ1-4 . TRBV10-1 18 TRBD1 CASSESGRGLGYGEKLFF TGCGCCAGCAGTGAGTCAGGCAGGGGGCTGGGATACGGTGAAAAACTGTTTTTT
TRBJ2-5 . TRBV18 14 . CASSSTPPGETQYF TGTGCCAGCTCCTCGACACCGCCCGGAGAGACCCAGTACTTC
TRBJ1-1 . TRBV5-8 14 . CASRLQGRDTEAFF TGTGCCAGCAGGTTACAGGGTAGGGACACTGAAGCTTTCTTT
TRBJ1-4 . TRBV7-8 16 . CASSFRGGSTNEKLFF TGTGCCAGCAGCTTTCGTGGGGGGTCAACTAATGAAAAACTGTTTTTT
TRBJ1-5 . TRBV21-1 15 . CATVGTDLSNQPQHF TGTGCCACGGTAGGGACAGATCTTTCAAATCAGCCCCAGCATTTT
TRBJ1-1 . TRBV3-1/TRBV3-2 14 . CASSPLGRATEAFF TGTGCCAGCAGCCCTCTTGGGAGGGCTACTGAAGCTTTCTTT
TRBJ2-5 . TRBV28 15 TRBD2 CASSRRLAGRETQYF TGTGCCAGCAGCCGCCGACTAGCCGGGAGAGAGACCCAGTACTTC
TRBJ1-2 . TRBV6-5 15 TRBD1 CASTPKTGTNYGYTF TGTGCCAGCACCCCGAAGACAGGGACTAACTATGGCTACACCTTC
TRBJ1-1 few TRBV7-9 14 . CASSPRPGSPEAFF TGTGCCAGCAGCCCCCGTCCGGGGAGTCCTGAAGCTTTCTTT
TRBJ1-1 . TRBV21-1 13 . CASSKEEGPEAFF TGTGCCAGCAGCAAAGAGGAGGGCCCTGAAGCTTTCTTT
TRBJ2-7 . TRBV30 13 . CAWSTQGIYEQYF TGTGCCTGGAGTACTCAGGGCATCTACGAGCAGTACTTC
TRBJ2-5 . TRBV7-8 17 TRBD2 CASSLSPMEKRGRAQYF TGTGCCAGCAGCCTGAGCCCCATGGAAAAGCGGGGAAGGGCCCAGTACTTC
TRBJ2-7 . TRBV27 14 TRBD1 CASSLSYRGREQYF TGTGCCAGCAGTTTATCGTACAGGGGGCGCGAGCAGTACTTC
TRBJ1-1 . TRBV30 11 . CAWNRATEAFF TGTGCCTGGAACAGGGCCACTGAAGCTTTCTTT
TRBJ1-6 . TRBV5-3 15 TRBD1 CARSVHTGGNSPLHF TGTGCCAGAAGCGTCCACACAGGGGGCAATTCACCCCTCCACTTT
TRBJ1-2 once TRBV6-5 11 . CAAGREYGYTF TGTGCCGCCGGTCGGGAGTATGGCTACACCTTC
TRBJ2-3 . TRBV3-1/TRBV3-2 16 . CASSQGTPASTDTQYF TGTGCCAGCAGCCAAGGGACTCCGGCGAGCACAGATACGCAGTATTTT
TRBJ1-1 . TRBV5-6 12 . CASSLALTGAFF TGTGCCAGCAGCTTGGCCCTGACAGGAGCTTTCTTT
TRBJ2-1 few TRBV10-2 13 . CASSNDRYNEQFF TGCGCCAGCAGTAACGACAGATACAATGAGCAGTTCTTC
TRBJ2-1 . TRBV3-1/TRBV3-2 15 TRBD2 CASARLAGSYNEQFF TGTGCCAGCGCACGACTAGCGGGATCCTACAATGAGCAGTTCTTC
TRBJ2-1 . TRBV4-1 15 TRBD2 CASSERLAGNNEQFF TGCGCCAGCAGCGAAAGACTAGCGGGGAACAATGAGCAGTTCTTC
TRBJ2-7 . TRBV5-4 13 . CASSNDRTYEQYF TGTGCCAGCAGCAACGACAGGACCTACGAGCAGTACTTC
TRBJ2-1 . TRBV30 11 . CAWSVRNEQFF TGTGCCTGGAGTGTGAGGAATGAGCAGTTCTTC
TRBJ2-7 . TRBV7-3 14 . CASSLDGDSYEQYF TGTGCCAGCAGCTTAGACGGGGACTCATACGAGCAGTACTTC
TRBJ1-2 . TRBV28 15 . CASSHPGGPGYGYTF TGTGCCAGCAGCCACCCGGGGGGGCCGGGCTATGGCTACACCTTC
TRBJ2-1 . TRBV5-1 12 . CASRAGNNEQFF TGCGCCAGCAGGGCGGGTAACAATGAGCAGTTCTTC
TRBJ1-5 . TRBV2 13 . CASRGEVDQPQHF TGTGCCAGCAGGGGGGAGGTTGATCAGCCCCAGCATTTT
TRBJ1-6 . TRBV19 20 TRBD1 CASSSTRTGGRSSYNSPLHF TGTGCCAGTAGCAGCACCCGGACAGGAGGAAGGAGCTCCTATAATTCACCCCTCCACTTT
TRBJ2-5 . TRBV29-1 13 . CSVEFRIQETQYF TGCAGCGTTGAGTTCAGGATCCAAGAGACCCAGTACTTC
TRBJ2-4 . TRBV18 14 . CASSPSSFQNIQYF TGTGCCAGCTCTCCCTCTAGCTTCCAAAACATTCAGTACTTC
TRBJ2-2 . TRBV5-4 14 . CASSFRQPTGELFF TGTGCCAGCAGCTTTAGACAGCCCACCGGGGAGCTGTTTTTT
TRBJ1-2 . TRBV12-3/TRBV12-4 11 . CASSLGGGYTF TGTGCCAGCAGTTTGGGAGGAGGCTACACCTTC
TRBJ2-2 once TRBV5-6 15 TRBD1 CASSSADRGTGELFF TGTGCCAGCAGCTCCGCGGACAGGGGGACCGGGGAGCTGTTTTTT
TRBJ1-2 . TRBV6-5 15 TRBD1 CASSYPGTGTYGYTF TGTGCCAGCAGTTACCCCGGGACAGGAACTTATGGCTACACCTTC
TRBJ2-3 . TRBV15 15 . CATSRGVASTDTQYF TGTGCCACCAGCAGAGGGGTAGCTAGCACAGATACGCAGTATTTT
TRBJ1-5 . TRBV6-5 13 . CASSYLGGEPQHF TGTGCCAGCAGTTACCTAGGGGGAGAGCCCCAGCATTTT
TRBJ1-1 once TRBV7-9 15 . CASSLNMVANTEAFF TGTGCCAGCAGCTTAAACATGGTGGCGAACACTGAAGCTTTCTTT
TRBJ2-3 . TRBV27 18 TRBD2 CASSLSPSGGAFTDTQYF TGTGCCAGCAGTTTATCGCCTAGCGGGGGGGCGTTCACAGATACGCAGTATTTT
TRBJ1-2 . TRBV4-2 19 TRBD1 CASSQDTQGPSIRGDGYTF TGTGCCAGCAGCCAAGATACCCAGGGGCCCTCTATCAGGGGGGATGGCTACACCTTC
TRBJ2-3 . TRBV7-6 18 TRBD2 CASSSGLAGEVGTDTQYF TGTGCCAGCAGCTCGGGACTAGCGGGGGAAGTCGGCACAGATACGCAGTATTTT
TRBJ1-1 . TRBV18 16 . CASSPPGQYLNTEAFF TGTGCCAGCTCACCACCGGGGCAGTATTTGAACACTGAAGCTTTCTTT
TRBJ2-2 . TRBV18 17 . CASSPMTASKFTGELFF TGTGCCAGCTCACCCATGACAGCGTCGAAGTTCACCGGGGAGCTGTTTTTT
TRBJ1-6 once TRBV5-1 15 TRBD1 CASSLAGQNYSPLHF TGCGCCAGCAGCTTGGCGGGACAGAACTATTCACCCCTCCACTTT
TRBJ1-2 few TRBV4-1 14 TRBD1 CASSQGQGAGGYTF TGCGCCAGCAGCCAAGGTCAGGGGGCGGGAGGCTACACCTTC
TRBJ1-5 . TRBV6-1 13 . CASSENTYQPQHF TGTGCCAGCAGTGAGAACACATATCAGCCCCAGCATTTT
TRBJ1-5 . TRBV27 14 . CASSLQYSNQPQHF TGTGCCAGCAGTTTACAGTATAGCAATCAGCCCCAGCATTTT
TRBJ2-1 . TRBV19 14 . CASKVERFNNEQFF TGTGCCAGTAAAGTAGAGCGGTTTAACAATGAGCAGTTCTTC
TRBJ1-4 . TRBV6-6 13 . CASSLGSGEKLFF TGTGCCAGCAGCCTCGGGTCGGGTGAAAAACTGTTTTTT
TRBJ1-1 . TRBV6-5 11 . CASTRQSKAFF TGTGCCAGCACACGACAGAGTAAAGCTTTCTTT
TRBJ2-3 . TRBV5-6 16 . CASSFGTLGSTDTQYF TGTGCCAGCAGCTTTGGGACACTAGGTAGCACAGATACGCAGTATTTT
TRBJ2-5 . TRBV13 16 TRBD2 CASSSQLAGFQETQYF TGTGCCAGCAGCTCCCAACTAGCGGGATTTCAAGAGACCCAGTACTTC
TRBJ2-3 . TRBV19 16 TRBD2 CASRHLAGGGTDTQYF TGTGCCAGTAGGCACCTAGCGGGGGGAGGGACAGATACGCAGTATTTT
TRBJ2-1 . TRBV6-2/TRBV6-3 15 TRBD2 CASSLGGSGDNEQFF TGTGCCAGCAGTTTAGGCGGGAGTGGCGACAATGAGCAGTTCTTC